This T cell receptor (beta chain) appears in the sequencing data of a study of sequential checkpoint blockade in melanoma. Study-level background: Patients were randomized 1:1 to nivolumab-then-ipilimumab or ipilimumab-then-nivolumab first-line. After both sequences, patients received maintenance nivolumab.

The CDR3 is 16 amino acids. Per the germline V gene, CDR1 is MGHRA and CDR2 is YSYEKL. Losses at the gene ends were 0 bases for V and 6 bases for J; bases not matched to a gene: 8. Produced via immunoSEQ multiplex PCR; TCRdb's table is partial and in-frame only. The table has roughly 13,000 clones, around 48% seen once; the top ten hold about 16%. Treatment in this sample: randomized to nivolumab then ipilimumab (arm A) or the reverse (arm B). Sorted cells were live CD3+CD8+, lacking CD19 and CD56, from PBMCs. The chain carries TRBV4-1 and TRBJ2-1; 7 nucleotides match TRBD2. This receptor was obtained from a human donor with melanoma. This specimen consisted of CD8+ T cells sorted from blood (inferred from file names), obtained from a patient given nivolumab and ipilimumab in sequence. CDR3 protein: CASSQDRASGGNEQFF. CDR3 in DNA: TGCGCCAGCAGCCAAGATCGGGCTAGCGGAGGCAATGAGCAGTTCTTC.